This TCR beta chain was recovered during a study of blood T cell repertoires in COVID-19. Some clones are missing from TCRdb's copy, which holds only in-frame ones; the method was immunoSEQ multiplex PCR. This table has 140,000 to 150,000 clones, about 89% appearing once. CDR3 length: 13 residues. CDR1 and CDR2 (germline): KGHDR, SFDVKD. J lost 8 bases, V lost 9 bases, and 5 bases had no gene match. The source of this sequence is a man between 60 and 70 years old with active or convalescent COVID-19. This chain links TRBV24-1 with TRBJ2-2; 10 nucleotides align to TRBD1. The sequencing sample was made of peripheral blood. The CDR3 loop is CATGGTGAGELFF. The CDR3 coding sequence is TGTGCCACCGGCGGGACAGGGGCTGGGGAGCTGTTTTTT.